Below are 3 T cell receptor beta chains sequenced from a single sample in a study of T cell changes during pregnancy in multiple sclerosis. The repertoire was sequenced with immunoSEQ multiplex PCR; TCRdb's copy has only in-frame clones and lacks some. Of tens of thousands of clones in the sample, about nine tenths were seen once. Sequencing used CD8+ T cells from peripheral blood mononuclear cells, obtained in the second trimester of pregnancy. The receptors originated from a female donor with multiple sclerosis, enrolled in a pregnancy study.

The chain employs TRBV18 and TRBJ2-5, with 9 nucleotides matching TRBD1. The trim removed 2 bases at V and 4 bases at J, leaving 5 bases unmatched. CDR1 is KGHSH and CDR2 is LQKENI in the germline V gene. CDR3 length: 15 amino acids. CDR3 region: CASSPKGQGRETQYF. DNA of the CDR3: TGTGCCAGCTCACCAAAGGGACAGGGCCGAGAGACCCAGTACTTC.

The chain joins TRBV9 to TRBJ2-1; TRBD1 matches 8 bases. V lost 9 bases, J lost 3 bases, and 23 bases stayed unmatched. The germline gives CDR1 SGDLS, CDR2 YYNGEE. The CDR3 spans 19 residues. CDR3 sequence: CATRSLRAGGAYVYNEQFF. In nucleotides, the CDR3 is TGTGCCACCAGAAGCCTACGGGCAGGGGGCGCTTATGTCTACAATGAGCAGTTCTTC.

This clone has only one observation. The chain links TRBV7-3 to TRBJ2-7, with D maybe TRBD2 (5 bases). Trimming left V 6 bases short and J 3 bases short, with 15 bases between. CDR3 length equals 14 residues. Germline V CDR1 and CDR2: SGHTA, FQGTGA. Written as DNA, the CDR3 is TGTGCCAGCAGTCCTGCCCCGGGGAGCTACGAGCAGTACTTC. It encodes CASSPAPGSYEQYF.